These T cell receptor beta chains were read from a single sample in a study of T cell responses to AZD1222 COVID-19 vaccine. Libraries were prepared by immunoSEQ multiplex PCR; TCRdb keeps only in-frame clonotypes and omits some of them. The repertoire holds 150,000 to 200,000 clones, about nine tenths seen once, with around 2.5% in the top ten. Sequencing was performed on peripheral blood, taken on day 0 of MenACWY control vaccination. The receptors stem from an adult in good health. Each CDR3 is given with its conserved first and last residue. The D gene is left open where the match is weak. Where a row states a size, it is once, few, many or the class of an expanded clone; other rows omit it.

clone_size j_call v_call d_call cdr3_nt cdr3_aa
- TRBJ2-1 TRBV11-2 - TGTGCCAGCACACGGGGGGCAGCAAGGGGTGAGCAGTTCTTC CASTRGAARGEQFF
- TRBJ2-3 TRBV18 - TGTGCCAGCTCACTACGGGATAGCACAGATACGCAGTATTTT CASSLRDSTDTQYF
- TRBJ2-1 TRBV28 TRBD1 TGTGCCAGCAGTTTTTTTGGCAGGGGGCACTACAATGAGCAGTTCTTC CASSFFGRGHYNEQFF
- TRBJ2-5 TRBV5-6 - TGTGCCAGCAGCCTCGAGTCGTACCAAGAGACCCAGTACTTC CASSLESYQETQYF
once TRBJ2-3 TRBV7-2 - TGTGCCAGCAGCTTAGAGGGGGTCAGGGGCACAGATACGCAGTATTTT CASSLEGVRGTDTQYF
- TRBJ2-1 TRBV6-5 - TGTGCCGCTAAGGCTCTAACGGATGAGCAGTTCTTC CAAKALTDEQFF
- TRBJ2-1 TRBV29-1 - TGCAGCGTTGACGGGGGCTCCTACAATGAGCAGTTCTTC CSVDGGSYNEQFF
- TRBJ2-2 TRBV6-1 - TGTGCCAGCACCACCGGCCGCACCGGGGAGCTGTTTTTT CASTTGRTGELFF
few TRBJ2-7 TRBV5-4 TRBD1 TGTGCCAGCAGTGCAGGGGGCTACGAGCAGTACTTC CASSAGGYEQYF
once TRBJ1-4 TRBV5-1 - TGCGCCAGCAGCTTGTTCGGCAGGGGATCTGAAAAACTGTTTTTT CASSLFGRGSEKLFF
- TRBJ1-4 TRBV5-8 - TGTGCCAGCAGGAGGGGCCTCAATGAAAAACTGTTTTTT CASRRGLNEKLFF
- TRBJ2-7 TRBV5-8 - TGTGCCAGCAGCCTGACATCTTGGGGGGAAAGCTCCTACGAGCAGTACTTC CASSLTSWGESSYEQYF
- TRBJ1-2 TRBV7-2 - TGTGCCAGCAGCTTACCAGGGGCTTATGGCTACACCTTC CASSLPGAYGYTF
- TRBJ2-2 TRBV9 TRBD1 TGTGCCAGCAGCGCAAGGGGGCTGGGTAACACCGGGGAGCTGTTTTTT CASSARGLGNTGELFF
- TRBJ2-2 TRBV28 TRBD2 TGTGCCAGCAAGAAGGGACTAAACACCGGGGAGCTGTTTTTT CASKKGLNTGELFF
- TRBJ1-2 TRBV30 - TGTGCCTGGAGTGGGGCAGGCTATGGCTACACCTTC CAWSGAGYGYTF
few TRBJ2-7 TRBV29-1 - TGCAGCGTTGGCCCCGGGCTTCTTTCCGAGCAGTACTTC CSVGPGLLSEQYF
- TRBJ1-4 TRBV27 - TGTGCCAGCAGTTTAAGGGGGGAAAAACTGTTTTTT CASSLRGEKLFF
- TRBJ1-2 TRBV7-2 TRBD1 TGTGCCAGCAGCTTACTGGGACAGGTTACAGCCCATAACTATGGCTACACCTTC CASSLLGQVTAHNYGYTF
- TRBJ1-3 TRBV5-1 TRBD1 TGCGCCAGCAGCACCGAGCTGGGACAGGCGCCCGCCATATATTTT CASSTELGQAPAIYF
- TRBJ2-1 TRBV2 TRBD1 TGTGCCAGCAGTAAACGGACAGGGGAGGATGAGCAGTTCTTC CASSKRTGEDEQFF
- TRBJ2-3 TRBV5-1 TRBD2 TGCGCCAGCAGCGCTACTAGCGGGGGCGCAGATACGCAGTATTTT CASSATSGGADTQYF
- TRBJ1-2 TRBV6-4 - TGTGCCAGCAGGGGGAACTATGGCTACACCTTC CASRGNYGYTF
- TRBJ1-2 TRBV9 - TGTGCCAGCAGCGTAGGGACACAAAACTATGGCTACACCTTC CASSVGTQNYGYTF
- TRBJ2-1 TRBV6-4 TRBD2 TGTGCCAGCAGTGACTCGAGACTAGCGTTTGGGGGGTACAATGAGCAGTTCTTC CASSDSRLAFGGYNEQFF
- TRBJ2-2 TRBV5-8 - TGTGCCAGCAGCCGGGGGCCGGGAACCGGGGAGCTGTTTTTT CASSRGPGTGELFF
- TRBJ1-1 TRBV9 TRBD1 TGTGCCAGCAGCCTACCGGGACAGGGGGCGACTGAAGCTTTCTTT CASSLPGQGATEAFF
- TRBJ2-3 TRBV5-1 - TGCGCCAGCAGCTTGGGACAAAACACAGATACGCAGTATTTT CASSLGQNTDTQYF
- TRBJ1-4 TRBV30 - TGTGCCTGGATGGGCGGCAGGGGTGAAAAACTGTTTTTT CAWMGGRGEKLFF
- TRBJ2-7 TRBV4-1 - TGCGCCAGCAGCCAATCTCCGGGATGGATCTACGAGCAGTACTTC CASSQSPGWIYEQYF
- TRBJ2-1 TRBV18 - TGTGCCAGCTCACCCCTCGGGCAGGGGGGGGATGAGCAGTTCTTC CASSPLGQGGDEQFF
- TRBJ1-4 TRBV18 TRBD1 TGTGCCAGCTCACCGTTGACAGGGATTGGCGAAAAACTGTTTTTT CASSPLTGIGEKLFF
- TRBJ2-3 TRBV6-5 - TGTGCCAGCAGTTACCACCCCGAAGGCAGGGGGGACACGCAGTATTTT CASSYHPEGRGDTQYF
- TRBJ2-1 TRBV12-3/TRBV12-4 - TGTGCCAGCAGCCAGACTAGCAATGAGCAGTTCTTC CASSQTSNEQFF
- TRBJ1-1 TRBV6-1 - TGTGCCAGCAGCGTTGAGACGGTGAACACTGAAGCTTTCTTT CASSVETVNTEAFF
- TRBJ2-7 TRBV6-5 TRBD1 TGTGCCACGGGACAGGGGATCTACGAGCAGTACTTC CATGQGIYEQYF
- TRBJ2-2 TRBV5-6 - TGTGCCAGCAGCTTGCTAGGGACCCAGCTTACCGGGGAGCTGTTTTTT CASSLLGTQLTGELFF
- TRBJ2-7 TRBV6-5 TRBD1 TGTGCCAGCAGTTTCCAGGGGGACTACGAGCAGTACTTC CASSFQGDYEQYF
- TRBJ2-3 TRBV18 TRBD2 TGTGCCAGCTCACCACCGTTCGCGGGGGGACCCTTTAGCACAGATACGCAGTATTTT CASSPPFAGGPFSTDTQYF
- TRBJ2-2 TRBV3-1/TRBV3-2 TRBD1 TGTGCCAGCAGCTCCGGACAGGGGCGTTGGGAGCTGTTTTTT CASSSGQGRWELFF